A selection of T cell receptor beta chains follows, all from one sample in a study of cytomegalovirus exposure and HLA in healthy donors. This table comes from immunoSEQ multiplex PCR, and its TCRdb copy is limited to in-frame clones, with some not included. In the table there are 150,000 to 200,000 clones, 12% of which are singletons. Sequencing input: PBMCs. The receptor set was obtained from a man aged 50 to 59 in good health and CMV-seropositive. CDR3s include the opening cysteine and the closing phenylalanine or tryptophan. D genes are given only for firm matches. Size values are once, few and many counts, or a class for expanded clones, and some rows have none.

V gene: TRBV19
D gene: -
J gene: TRBJ2-7
clone size: -
CDR3 DNA: TGTGCCAGTAGTATACGACAGGGAGGCGAGCAGTACTTC
CDR3 protein: CASSIRQGGEQYF

V gene: TRBV19
D gene: -
J gene: TRBJ2-3
clone size: -
CDR3 DNA: TGTGCCAGTAGTCTCACCCTGTGGGCAGGGGGCACAGATACGCAGTATTTT
CDR3 protein: CASSLTLWAGGTDTQYF

V gene: TRBV5-1
D gene: TRBD1
J gene: TRBJ2-2
clone size: -
CDR3 DNA: TGCGCCAGCAGCACACCGGGACAGGGAAACACCGGGGAGCTGTTTTTT
CDR3 protein: CASSTPGQGNTGELFF

V gene: TRBV5-6
D gene: TRBD2
J gene: TRBJ2-1
clone size: -
CDR3 DNA: TGTGCCAGCAGCGCCGGGAGTTTAGCGGGGGTCGCCGAGTTCTTC
CDR3 protein: CASSAGSLAGVAEFF

V gene: TRBV4-1
D gene: -
J gene: TRBJ1-5
clone size: -
CDR3 DNA: TGCGCCAGCAGCCAGACACAGGGTCCCAATCAGCCCCAGCATTTT
CDR3 protein: CASSQTQGPNQPQHF

V gene: TRBV11-3
D gene: -
J gene: TRBJ1-6
clone size: -
CDR3 DNA: TGTGCCAGCAGCTTAGATGGGCCCGGAACCTATAATTCACCCCTCCACTTT
CDR3 protein: CASSLDGPGTYNSPLHF

V gene: TRBV9
D gene: -
J gene: TRBJ2-2
clone size: few
CDR3 DNA: TGTGCCAGCAGCGTAGATCCAGGTCAGCCCGGGGAGCTGTTTTTT
CDR3 protein: CASSVDPGQPGELFF

V gene: TRBV21-1
D gene: -
J gene: TRBJ1-6
clone size: -
CDR3 DNA: TGTGCCAGCAGCATAACGGGAGTAACCTATAATTCACCCCTCCACTTT
CDR3 protein: CASSITGVTYNSPLHF

V gene: TRBV7-3
D gene: -
J gene: TRBJ2-1
clone size: -
CDR3 DNA: TGTGCCAGCAGCTTAATGCGGGGGCGCTCCTACAATGAGCAGTTCTTC
CDR3 protein: CASSLMRGRSYNEQFF

V gene: TRBV18
D gene: -
J gene: TRBJ1-1
clone size: -
CDR3 DNA: TGTGCCAGCTCGCTCAACAGGGATCAAACTGGAGCTTTCTTT
CDR3 protein: CASSLNRDQTGAFF

V gene: TRBV15
D gene: TRBD1
J gene: TRBJ2-1
clone size: -
CDR3 DNA: TGTGCCACCAGCAGTGCTCCGGGACAGGGTGGTTGGGAGCAGTTCTTC
CDR3 protein: CATSSAPGQGGWEQFF

V gene: TRBV5-5
D gene: -
J gene: TRBJ1-2
clone size: few
CDR3 DNA: TGTGCCAGTAAAAATACGGCGGGGGCCAACTATGGCTACACCTTC
CDR3 protein: CASKNTAGANYGYTF

V gene: TRBV28
D gene: -
J gene: TRBJ2-2
clone size: medium-sized
CDR3 DNA: TGTGCCAGCAGTTTATTAGCCGGGGAGCTGTTTTTT
CDR3 protein: CASSLLAGELFF

V gene: TRBV27
D gene: TRBD1
J gene: TRBJ1-1
clone size: -
CDR3 DNA: TGTGCCAGCAGTCCCGGACAGGGGAGGATTACTGAAGCTTTCTTT
CDR3 protein: CASSPGQGRITEAFF

V gene: TRBV2
D gene: TRBD1
J gene: TRBJ1-5
clone size: few
CDR3 DNA: TGTGCCAGCAGAGCAACAGGGGATGAGCCCCAGCATTTT
CDR3 protein: CASRATGDEPQHF

V gene: TRBV18
D gene: -
J gene: TRBJ1-5
clone size: -
CDR3 DNA: TGTGCCAGCTCACGGGCCGAGCAGCCCCAGCATTTT
CDR3 protein: CASSRAEQPQHF

V gene: TRBV15
D gene: -
J gene: TRBJ1-6
clone size: -
CDR3 DNA: TGTGCCACCAGCAGGGTTACAGGGATCGAGTCACCCCTCCACTTT
CDR3 protein: CATSRVTGIESPLHF

V gene: TRBV7-9
D gene: -
J gene: TRBJ2-7
clone size: -
CDR3 DNA: TGTGCCAGCAGCCGAAAACCGACAGGTATAGAGGACTACGAGCAGTACTTC
CDR3 protein: CASSRKPTGIEDYEQYF

V gene: TRBV5-1
D gene: -
J gene: TRBJ1-4
clone size: -
CDR3 DNA: TGCGCCAGCAGCTTGTCGAGGCAGGGTGAAAAACTGTTTTTT
CDR3 protein: CASSLSRQGEKLFF

V gene: TRBV18
D gene: TRBD1
J gene: TRBJ2-2
clone size: few
CDR3 DNA: TGTGCCAGCTCTCTCGGGACAGCCTTGAACACCGGGGAGCTGTTTTTT
CDR3 protein: CASSLGTALNTGELFF

V gene: TRBV5-6
D gene: -
J gene: TRBJ2-6
clone size: -
CDR3 DNA: TGTGCCAGCAGCTTGCGCTCTGGGGCCAACGTCCTGACTTTC
CDR3 protein: CASSLRSGANVLTF

V gene: TRBV5-6
D gene: TRBD2
J gene: TRBJ2-7
clone size: -
CDR3 DNA: TGTGCCAGCAGCTTGGAGCGGGAAACCTACGAGCAGTACTTC
CDR3 protein: CASSLERETYEQYF

V gene: TRBV28
D gene: -
J gene: TRBJ1-1
clone size: few
CDR3 DNA: TGTGCCAGCGGCGTTGAAGGAGTGAACACTGAAGCTTTCTTT
CDR3 protein: CASGVEGVNTEAFF

V gene: TRBV2
D gene: -
J gene: TRBJ1-1
clone size: few
CDR3 DNA: TGTGCCAGCAGTGAAGGGGGGAGGAGGGCTTTCTTT
CDR3 protein: CASSEGGRRAFF

V gene: TRBV9
D gene: -
J gene: TRBJ1-4
clone size: -
CDR3 DNA: TGTGCCAGCAGCGTAGCGGGACACTCTAATGAAAAACTGTTTTTT
CDR3 protein: CASSVAGHSNEKLFF

V gene: TRBV4-3
D gene: TRBD1
J gene: TRBJ2-1
clone size: -
CDR3 DNA: TGCGCCAGCAGCCAAGATACCTGGACAGGGGAAGTCAATGAGCAGTTCTTC
CDR3 protein: CASSQDTWTGEVNEQFF

V gene: TRBV6-5
D gene: TRBD1
J gene: TRBJ2-2
clone size: few
CDR3 DNA: TGTGCCAGCAGTTATCGAGGGACAGGGGCCGGGGAGCTGTTTTTT
CDR3 protein: CASSYRGTGAGELFF

V gene: TRBV10-2
D gene: -
J gene: TRBJ1-1
clone size: few
CDR3 DNA: TGCGCCAGCAGTGAAGGGACATCGAACACTGAAGCTTTCTTT
CDR3 protein: CASSEGTSNTEAFF

V gene: TRBV4-3
D gene: -
J gene: TRBJ1-3
clone size: -
CDR3 DNA: TGCGCCAGCAGCCGAGGGCTTTCTGGAAACACCATATATTTT
CDR3 protein: CASSRGLSGNTIYF

V gene: TRBV7-9
D gene: TRBD2
J gene: TRBJ2-3
clone size: few
CDR3 DNA: TGTGCCAGCTTCCGACTAGCGGGCACAGATACGCAGTATTTT
CDR3 protein: CASFRLAGTDTQYF

V gene: TRBV7-2
D gene: TRBD2
J gene: TRBJ2-1
clone size: few
CDR3 DNA: TGTGCCAGCAGCTCGAGCGGGGGGGCGGGGGATGAGCAGTTCTTC
CDR3 protein: CASSSSGGAGDEQFF

V gene: TRBV18
D gene: -
J gene: TRBJ1-1
clone size: few
CDR3 DNA: TGTGCCAGCTCACCTACTTATACACGGGACACTGAAGCTTTCTTT
CDR3 protein: CASSPTYTRDTEAFF

V gene: TRBV9
D gene: -
J gene: TRBJ1-1
clone size: -
CDR3 DNA: TGTGCCAGCAGCACCGACACAGGGCAGAACACTGAAGCTTTCTTT
CDR3 protein: CASSTDTGQNTEAFF

V gene: TRBV4-1
D gene: -
J gene: TRBJ1-1
clone size: few
CDR3 DNA: TGCGCCAGCAGCCCCCGACAGGACACTGAAGCTTTCTTT
CDR3 protein: CASSPRQDTEAFF

V gene: TRBV5-1
D gene: -
J gene: TRBJ1-1
clone size: few
CDR3 DNA: TGCGCCAGCAGCTTGGATCCGGGGGGCGGGAACACTGAAGCTTTCTTT
CDR3 protein: CASSLDPGGGNTEAFF

V gene: TRBV7-9
D gene: TRBD2
J gene: TRBJ2-1
clone size: few
CDR3 DNA: TGTGCCAGCAGCTCAGCGGGGGGCTCCTACAATGAGCAGTTCTTC
CDR3 protein: CASSSAGGSYNEQFF

V gene: TRBV19
D gene: -
J gene: TRBJ1-5
clone size: few
CDR3 DNA: TGTGCCAGCGGTATAGCAAATCAGCCCCAGCATTTT
CDR3 protein: CASGIANQPQHF

V gene: TRBV4-1
D gene: TRBD1
J gene: TRBJ1-4
clone size: -
CDR3 DNA: TGCGCCAGCAGCCAACAAGACAGGGACGGGGAAAAACTGTTTTTT
CDR3 protein: CASSQQDRDGEKLFF

V gene: TRBV6-5
D gene: TRBD2
J gene: TRBJ2-2
clone size: few
CDR3 DNA: TGTGCCAGCAGTAACGCGGGGGCCGGGGAGCTGTTTTTT
CDR3 protein: CASSNAGAGELFF

V gene: TRBV19
D gene: -
J gene: TRBJ1-3
clone size: few
CDR3 DNA: TGTGCCAGTAGTGTACAGGGATACACTTTCACCATATATTTT
CDR3 protein: CASSVQGYTFTIYF

V gene: TRBV6-5
D gene: -
J gene: TRBJ1-2
clone size: -
CDR3 DNA: TGTGCCAGCAGTTATTTCTTTACGGACTTTTATGGCTACACCTTC
CDR3 protein: CASSYFFTDFYGYTF

V gene: TRBV6-5
D gene: -
J gene: TRBJ1-1
clone size: -
CDR3 DNA: TGTGCCAGCAGTTCCAGAGACACGACGAACACTGAAGCTTTCTTT
CDR3 protein: CASSSRDTTNTEAFF

V gene: TRBV10-1
D gene: -
J gene: TRBJ1-5
clone size: few
CDR3 DNA: TGCGCCAGCAGTGCCAGTCCCAATCAGCCCCAGCATTTT
CDR3 protein: CASSASPNQPQHF

V gene: TRBV2
D gene: TRBD1
J gene: TRBJ1-3
clone size: few
CDR3 DNA: TGTGCCAGCAACGGAGGGGACAGGGGGCCTGGAAACACCATATATTTT
CDR3 protein: CASNGGDRGPGNTIYF

V gene: TRBV7-9
D gene: -
J gene: TRBJ2-3
clone size: -
CDR3 DNA: TGTGCCAGCAGCTTACAGGGGGGACTCACAGATACGCAGTATTTT
CDR3 protein: CASSLQGGLTDTQYF

V gene: TRBV18
D gene: -
J gene: TRBJ1-1
clone size: few
CDR3 DNA: TGTGCCAGCTCACCTCTAGGACAGAACACTGAAGCTTTCTTT
CDR3 protein: CASSPLGQNTEAFF

V gene: TRBV5-1
D gene: TRBD1
J gene: TRBJ1-6
clone size: -
CDR3 DNA: TGCGCCAGCAGCAGGACAGGGAGAAATTCACCCCTCCACTTT
CDR3 protein: CASSRTGRNSPLHF

V gene: TRBV2
D gene: -
J gene: TRBJ1-1
clone size: -
CDR3 DNA: TGTGCCAGCAGTTTATCCGGGAACACTGAAGCTTTCTTT
CDR3 protein: CASSLSGNTEAFF

V gene: TRBV11-2
D gene: TRBD1
J gene: TRBJ2-2
clone size: few
CDR3 DNA: TGTGCCAGCAGCCTCCGGACAGGGTGGTCTGGGGAGCTGTTTTTT
CDR3 protein: CASSLRTGWSGELFF

V gene: TRBV11-2
D gene: -
J gene: TRBJ2-1
clone size: -
CDR3 DNA: TGTGCCAGCAGCTTTCGACAGAACAATGAGCAGTTCTTC
CDR3 protein: CASSFRQNNEQFF

V gene: TRBV11-2
D gene: -
J gene: TRBJ1-4
clone size: -
CDR3 DNA: TGTGCCAGCAGCTTAGTGAGGCGGGCGGGGGAACTGTTTTTT
CDR3 protein: CASSLVRRAGELFF

V gene: TRBV16
D gene: -
J gene: TRBJ1-1
clone size: -
CDR3 DNA: TGTGCCACCGACGGGGGTTGGGACACTGAAGCTTTCTTT
CDR3 protein: CATDGGWDTEAFF

V gene: TRBV15
D gene: -
J gene: TRBJ2-3
clone size: -
CDR3 DNA: TGTGCCACCAGCCGCGCTGGAGGAACAGATACGCAGTATTTT
CDR3 protein: CATSRAGGTDTQYF

V gene: TRBV14
D gene: TRBD1
J gene: TRBJ2-2
clone size: -
CDR3 DNA: TGTGCCAGCAGCCAATTCGCAGGGGGTACCACCGGGGAGCTGTTTTTT
CDR3 protein: CASSQFAGGTTGELFF